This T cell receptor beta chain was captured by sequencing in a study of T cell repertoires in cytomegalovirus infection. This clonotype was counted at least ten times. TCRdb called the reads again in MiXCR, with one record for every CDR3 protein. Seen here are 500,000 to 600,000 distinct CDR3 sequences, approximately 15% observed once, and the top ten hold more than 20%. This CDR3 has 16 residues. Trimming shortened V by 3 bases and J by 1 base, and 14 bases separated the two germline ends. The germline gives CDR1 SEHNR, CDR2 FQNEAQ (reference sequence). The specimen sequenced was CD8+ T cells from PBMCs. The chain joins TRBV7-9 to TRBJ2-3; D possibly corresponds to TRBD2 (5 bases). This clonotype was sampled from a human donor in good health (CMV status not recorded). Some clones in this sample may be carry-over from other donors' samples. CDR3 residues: CASSFPDAEGTDTQYF. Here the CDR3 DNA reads TGTGCCAGCAGCTTCCCTGATGCGGAGGGCACAGATACGCAGTATTTT.